This T cell receptor beta chain is drawn from a study of T cell responses to AZD1222 COVID-19 vaccine. Study-wide results and limits: Mostly white British, mostly female donors; authors suggested clonal diversity may be underestimated. A rise in Spike-specific TCR breadth and depth followed two AZD1222 doses. All repertoire sampling was performed exclusively after the peak T cell response. Dominant at 160-218 and 743-854, vaccine-associated CD4 TCRs also spanned spike.

Sequencing used immunoSEQ multiplex PCR; TCRdb keeps in-frame clones, though not all of them. The sample shows about 120,000 clones, roughly nine tenths of them seen only once. This CDR3 region has 17 residues. V was pared by 1 base and J by 4 bases, with 19 bases between. The V gene's germline CDR1 is LGHDT and CDR2 YNNKEL (reference sequence). Remarks on this clone: Its antigen is undetermined.

V and J are TRBV3-1 (or the pseudogene TRBV3-2) and TRBJ1-1, with unresolved D. This clonotype originated in an adult in good health. Sequenced material: peripheral blood, taken on day 0 of AZD1222 vaccination. The CDR3 DNA reads as TGTGCCAGCAGCCAAGCTACGACTTCGAGGCAAGGCACTGAAGCTTTCTTT. This codes for CASSQATTSRQGTEAFF.